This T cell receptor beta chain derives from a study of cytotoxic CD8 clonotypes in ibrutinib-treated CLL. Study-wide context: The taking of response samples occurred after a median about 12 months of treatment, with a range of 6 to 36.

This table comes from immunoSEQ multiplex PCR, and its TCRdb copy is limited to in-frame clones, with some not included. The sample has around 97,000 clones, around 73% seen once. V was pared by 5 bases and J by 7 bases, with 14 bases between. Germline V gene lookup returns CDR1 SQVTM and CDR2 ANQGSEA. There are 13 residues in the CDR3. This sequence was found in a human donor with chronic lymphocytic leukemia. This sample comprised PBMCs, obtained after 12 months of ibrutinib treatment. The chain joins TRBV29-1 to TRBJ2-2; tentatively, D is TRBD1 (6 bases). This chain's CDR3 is CSVHRELSGELFF. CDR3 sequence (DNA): TGCAGCGTTCACAGGGAGCTCAGCGGGGAGCTGTTTTTT.